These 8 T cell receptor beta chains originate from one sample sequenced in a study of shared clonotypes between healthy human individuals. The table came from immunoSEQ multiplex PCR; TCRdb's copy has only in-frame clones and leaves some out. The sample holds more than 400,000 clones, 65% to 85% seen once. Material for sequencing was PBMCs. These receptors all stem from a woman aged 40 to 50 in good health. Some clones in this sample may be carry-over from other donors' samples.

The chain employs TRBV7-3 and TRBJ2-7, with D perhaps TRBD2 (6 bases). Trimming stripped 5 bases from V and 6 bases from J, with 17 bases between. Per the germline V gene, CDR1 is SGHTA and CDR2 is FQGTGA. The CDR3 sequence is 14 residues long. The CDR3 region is CASSLSTGAGEQYF. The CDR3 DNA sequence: TGTGCCAGCAGCCTGTCGACGGGAGCCGGCGAGCAGTACTTC.

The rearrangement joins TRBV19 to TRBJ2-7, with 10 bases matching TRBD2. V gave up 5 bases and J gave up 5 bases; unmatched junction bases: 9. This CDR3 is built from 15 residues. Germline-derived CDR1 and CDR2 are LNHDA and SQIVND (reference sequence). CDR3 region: CASSRASGSSHEQYF. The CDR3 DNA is TGTGCCAGTAGTCGGGCTAGCGGGAGTTCCCACGAGCAGTACTTC. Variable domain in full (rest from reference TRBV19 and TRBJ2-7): DGGITQSPKYLFRKEGQNVTLSCEQNLNHDAMYWYRQDPGQGLRLIYYSQIVNDFQKGDIAEGYSVSREKKESFPLTVTSAQKNPTAFYLCASSRASGSSHEQYFGPGTRLTVT.

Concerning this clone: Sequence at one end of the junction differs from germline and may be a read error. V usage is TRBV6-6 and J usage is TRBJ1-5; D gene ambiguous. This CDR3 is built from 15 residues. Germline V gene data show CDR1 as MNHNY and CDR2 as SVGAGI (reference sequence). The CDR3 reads CASSDGVYDNQPLAW. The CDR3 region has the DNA TGTGCCAGCAGTGACGGGGTGTACGACAATCAGCCCCTTGCCTGG.

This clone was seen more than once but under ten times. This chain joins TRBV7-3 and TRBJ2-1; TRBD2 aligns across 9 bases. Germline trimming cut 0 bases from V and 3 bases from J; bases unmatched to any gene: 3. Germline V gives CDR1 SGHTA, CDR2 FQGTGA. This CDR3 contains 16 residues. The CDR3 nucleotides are TGTGCCAGCAGCTTAACCCCTAGCGGGATCTACAATGAGCAGTTCTTC. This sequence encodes CASSLTPSGIYNEQFF.

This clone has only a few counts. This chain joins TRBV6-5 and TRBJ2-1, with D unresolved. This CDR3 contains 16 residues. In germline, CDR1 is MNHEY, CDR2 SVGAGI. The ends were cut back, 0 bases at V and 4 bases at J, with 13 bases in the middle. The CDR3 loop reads CASSYSSWRRYNEQFF. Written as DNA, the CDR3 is TGTGCCAGCAGTTACTCGAGTTGGAGACGATACAATGAGCAGTTCTTC.

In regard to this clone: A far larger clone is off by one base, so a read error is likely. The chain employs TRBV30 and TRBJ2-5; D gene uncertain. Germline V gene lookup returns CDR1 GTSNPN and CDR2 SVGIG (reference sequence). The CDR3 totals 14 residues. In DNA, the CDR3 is TGTGCCTGTAGTGTTAGAGCGCGGCGAGAGACCCAGTACTTC. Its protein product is CACSVRARRETQYF.

The DNA of the CDR3 is TGTGCCAGCACCGAGCGTGAAAAACTGTTTTTT. This codes for CASTEREKLFF. The chain has TRBV28 and TRBJ1-4; unclear D gene. The CDR3 length is 11 residues. Trimming took 7 bases from V and 7 from J, leaving 7 bases between them. The V gene's germline CDR1 is MDHEN and CDR2 SYDVKM.

The CDR3 DNA reads TGCGCCAGCAGCCAAGAGTCAGGGGACTATGGCTACACCTTC. Its translation is CASSQESGDYGYTF. This chain connects TRBV4-1 to TRBJ1-2; a possible D gene is TRBD1 (6 bases). Germline values: CDR1 MGHRA, CDR2 YSYEKL. This CDR3 is 14 amino acids long. V dropped 0 bases and J dropped 3 bases, with 8 bases sitting between them.